A single sample is the source of the 26 T cell receptor beta chains below, sequenced in a study of blood T cell repertoires in COVID-19. Here immunoSEQ multiplex PCR was the method, and the copy in TCRdb shows in-frame clones only, minus some. The sample has around 94,000 clones; roughly 84% are singletons. The sequenced material came from peripheral blood. Receptors were obtained from a human donor in a cohort sampled during active COVID-19.

The chain employs TRBV7-2 and TRBJ2-2, with a tentative D call TRBD1 (6 bases). Trimming took off 4 bases at V and 8 bases at J, with 20 bases between the two ends. Germline V lookup: CDR1 SGHTA, CDR2 FQGNSA. The CDR3 is 16 amino acids. The CDR3 reads CASSSTTGGGFGELFF. CDR3 bases: TGTGCCAGCAGCTCAACGACAGGCGGAGGTTTTGGGGAGCTGTTTTTT.

The chain uses TRBV2 and TRBJ1-5; 12 bases are a match to TRBD1. CDR1 and CDR2 from the germline V gene are SNHLY and FYNNEI. V lost 6 bases to trimming and J lost 6 bases; unmatched junction nucleotides: 6. This CDR3 comprises 15 residues. CDR3 sequence: CASRMGQGATQPQHF. Here the CDR3 DNA reads TGTGCCAGCAGGATGGGACAGGGGGCGACTCAGCCCCAGCATTTT.

This chain connects TRBV9 to TRBJ1-2; 9 bases map to TRBD1. Unmatched junction bases numbered 5, after V lost 2 bases and J lost 3 bases. This CDR3 has 15 amino acids. CDR1 is SGDLS and CDR2 is YYNGEE in the germline V gene. In DNA form, the CDR3 reads TGTGCCAGCAGCGTTCTGGACAGGGGAGACTATGGCTACACCTTC. Its translation: CASSVLDRGDYGYTF.

V gene TRBV6-2 or TRBV6-3 combines with J gene TRBJ2-7; TRBD2 might be the D (5 bases). Looked up from germline, CDR1 is MNHEY and CDR2 is SVGEGT. The length of the CDR3 is 13 residues. With 5 bases removed from V and 3 bases from J, the gap between germline ends came to 11 bases. The CDR3 loop is CASSTGNGYEQYF. CDR3 sequence (DNA): TGTGCCAGCAGTACGGGGAATGGCTACGAGCAGTACTTC.

The V and J genes are TRBV5-1 and TRBJ2-7; 8 bases line up with TRBD1. V lost 4 bases, J lost 5 bases, and 8 bases stayed unmatched. In germline, CDR1 is SGHRS, CDR2 YFSETQ. The CDR3 length is 14 residues. The CDR3 protein is CASSPRTGNNEQYF. CDR3 nucleotide sequence: TGCGCCAGCAGCCCTAGGACAGGGAACAACGAGCAGTACTTC.

The J gene is TRBJ1-4, the V gene TRBV7-9; TRBD1 matches 7 bases. Germline V lookup: CDR1 SEHNR, CDR2 FQNEAQ (reference sequence). This CDR3 is 14 amino acids long. The ends lost 5 bases at V and 4 bases at J; junction bases unmatched: 4. The CDR3 loop reads CASSNRDSNEKLFF. CDR3 coding DNA: TGTGCCAGCAGCAACCGGGACAGTAATGAAAAACTGTTTTTT. Full variable domain (remainder filled in from reference TRBV7-9 and TRBJ1-4): DTGVSQNPRHKITKRGQNVTFRCDPISEHNRLYWYRQTLGQGPEFLTYFQNEAQLEKSRLLSDRFSAERPKGSFSTLEIQRTEQGDSAMYLCASSNRDSNEKLFFGSGTQLSVL.

This clone was detected only a few times. The chain combines TRBV6-4 with TRBJ2-1; 13 nucleotides align to TRBD2. Germline values: CDR1 MRHNA, CDR2 SNTAGT. This CDR3 is built from 16 residues. The J segment lost 4 bases and the V segment lost 6 bases, leaving 6 bases of the junction unmatched. The CDR3 coding sequence is TGTGCCAGCAGCCAACTAGCGGGGGGGCGATACAATGAGCAGTTCTTC. Translated, it gives CASSQLAGGRYNEQFF.

The chain employs TRBV2 and TRBJ1-5; D gene ambiguous. Germline CDR1 is SNHLY and CDR2 is FYNNEI. The CDR3 runs to 17 residues. Trimming shortened V by 3 bases and J by 8 bases, and 23 bases separated the two germline ends. CDR3 bases: TGTGCCAGCAGTGAGGGAAGCGCTTACTTTGGCGGGAAGCCCCAGCATTTT. Its translation is CASSEGSAYFGGKPQHF.

This rearrangement joins TRBV12-1 to TRBJ1-5; the D call of TRBD1 is as the table states it, not checked on the DNA. TRBV12-1 is designated a pseudogene. CDR3 length: 17 amino acids. For the CDR3, the DNA is TGTGCCAGCAGCCAGATGGACAGGGGCGTATGCAATCAGCCCCAGCATTTT. Its translation is CASSQMDRGVCNQPQHF.

V and J are TRBV5-1 and TRBJ2-3; D gene unclear. The germline CDR1 and CDR2 sequences are SGHRS and YFSETQ. V was pared by 0 bases and J by 0 bases, with 5 bases between. The CDR3 length is 14 residues. Written as DNA, the CDR3 is TGCGCCAGCAGCTTGGGTCCGAGCACAGATACGCAGTATTTT. This codes for CASSLGPSTDTQYF.

This clone has a handful of counts. The V and J genes are TRBV15 and TRBJ2-7; TRBD1 is a possible D gene (6 bases). Germline V gene lookup returns CDR1 LNHNV and CDR2 YYDKDF (reference sequence). The CDR3 is made up of 15 amino acids. Deletions cut 1 base from V and 2 bases from J, with 12 bases between. DNA of the CDR3: TGTGCCACCAGCAGAGCGACAGGTTTTGCCTACGAGCAGTACTTC. It translates to CATSRATGFAYEQYF.

The rearrangement links TRBV7-9 to TRBJ2-1; 8 bases line up with TRBD2. From germline, CDR1 is SEHNR and CDR2 FQNEAQ (reference sequence). The CDR3 totals 15 residues. With V trimmed by 3 bases and J by 8 bases, 9 bases remained unmatched. The CDR3 DNA sequence: TGTGCCAGCAGCTTTCGCGGGGGGTTGGGCGATGAGCAGTTCTTC. Encoded protein: CASSFRGGLGDEQFF. Full variable domain (remainder filled in from reference TRBV7-9 and TRBJ2-1): DTGVSQNPRHKITKRGQNVTFRCDPISEHNRLYWYRQTLGQGPEFLTYFQNEAQLEKSRLLSDRFSAERPKGSFSTLEIQRTEQGDSAMYLCASSFRGGLGDEQFFGPGTRLTVL.

This chain joins TRBV7-2 and TRBJ1-5, with D perhaps TRBD1 (6 bases). V was clipped by 1 base and J by 3 bases, with 10 bases between them. Germline V gene lookup returns CDR1 SGHTA and CDR2 FQGNSA. The CDR3 length is 15 residues. This CDR3 is CASSLDRAFNQPQHF. In nucleotides, the CDR3 is TGTGCCAGCAGCTTAGACAGGGCTTTCAATCAGCCCCAGCATTTT. The full variable domain, completed using reference TRBV7-2 and TRBJ1-5, is GAGVSQSPSNKVTEKGKDVELRCDPISGHTALYWYRQSLGQGLEFLIYFQGNSAPDKSGLPSDRFSAERTGGSVSTLTIQRTQQEDSAVYLCASSLDRAFNQPQHFGDGTRLSIL.

The genes are TRBV28 and TRBJ2-7, with 8 bases that match TRBD1. V lost 3 bases to trimming and J lost 4 bases; unmatched junction nucleotides: 8. This CDR3 comprises 15 residues. Germline CDR1 is MDHEN and CDR2 is SYDVKM. The chain's CDR3 is CASSFPGGKFYEQYF. CDR3 DNA sequence: TGTGCCAGCAGTTTCCCAGGGGGCAAATTTTACGAGCAGTACTTC.

The chain employs TRBV2 and TRBJ2-7; 10 bases agree with TRBD1. The length of the CDR3 is 16 residues. Germline V CDR1 and CDR2: SNHLY, FYNNEI. J was trimmed by 0 bases and V by 6 bases; bases with no gene match: 8. The CDR3 here is CASSKGQGRISYEQYF. CDR3 in DNA: TGTGCCAGCAGCAAGGGACAGGGGCGGATCTCCTACGAGCAGTACTTC.

V is TRBV19 and J is TRBJ2-7; 9 nucleotides match TRBD2. V dropped 5 bases and J dropped 1; count of bases not matched to a gene: 6. CDR1 and CDR2 (germline): LNHDA, SQIVND (reference sequence). This CDR3 region has 15 residues. The CDR3 is CASSPRRGGSYEQYF. DNA for the CDR3: TGTGCCAGTAGTCCTCGGCGGGGGGGTTCCTACGAGCAGTACTTC.

The J gene is TRBJ1-2, the V gene TRBV5-1; D not resolved. CDR3 length: 15 amino acids. CDR1 SGHRS and CDR2 YFSETQ come from the germline V gene. V dropped 0 bases and J dropped 4 bases, with 13 bases sitting between them. The CDR3 spells CASSLAPEDVYGYTF. The CDR3 bases are TGCGCCAGCAGCTTGGCCCCCGAGGATGTCTATGGCTACACCTTC.

The chain combines TRBV27 with TRBJ2-1; 10 bases agree with TRBD2. The V gene end was trimmed by 5 bases and the J gene end by 4 bases; junction bases not matched to a gene: 11. This CDR3 is built from 17 residues. Germline values: CDR1 MNHEY, CDR2 SMNVEV (reference sequence). For the CDR3, the DNA is TGTGCCAGCAGTACCCCCCCGATAGCGGGGGGATACAATGAGCAGTTCTTC. It encodes CASSTPPIAGGYNEQFF.

The gene calls are TRBV9 and TRBJ1-6; a weak D match, TRBD1 (6 bases). The CDR3 runs 15 residues. The V gene lost 3 bases and the J gene lost 10 bases, with 17 bases spanning the gap. From germline, CDR1 is SGDLS and CDR2 YYNGEE. The CDR3 region is CASSATPGDGSPLHF. The CDR3 nucleotides are TGTGCCAGCAGCGCGACGCCAGGGGACGGGTCACCCCTCCACTTT.

The chain couples TRBV4-1 to TRBJ1-5; possibly TRBD1 for D (6 bases). CDR1 is MGHRA, CDR2 YSYEKL, per germline. There are 20 residues in the CDR3. Deletions cut 4 bases from V and 4 bases from J, with 29 bases between. DNA of the CDR3: TGCGCCAGCAGCCTCACCCCGTTTCGGGAGGGCCGGGACACTAATCAGCCCCAGCATTTT. This encodes CASSLTPFREGRDTNQPQHF.

The chain has TRBV6-1 and TRBJ2-5; TRBD1 might be the D (6 bases). V lost 3 bases, J lost 5 bases, and 7 bases lay in between. Germline values: CDR1 MNHNS, CDR2 SASEGT. This CDR3 has 12 amino acids. The CDR3: CASSERGETQYF. The DNA for the CDR3 is TGTGCCAGCAGTGAGAGGGGGGAGACCCAGTACTTC.

The J gene is TRBJ1-2, the V gene TRBV4-3; D is unclear. Germline V gives CDR1 LGHNA, CDR2 YSLEER. With 0 bases removed from V and 2 bases from J, the gap between germline ends came to 16 bases. The CDR3 spans 17 residues. The CDR3, as DNA: TGCGCCAGCAGCCAAGATCTACGGGGAGGTGCAAACTATGGCTACACCTTC. Protein: CASSQDLRGGANYGYTF.

The V call is TRBV7-3, the J call TRBJ2-5; 9 nucleotides agree with TRBD2. In germline, CDR1 is SGHTA, CDR2 FQGTGA. V lost 3 bases to trimming and J lost 2 bases; unmatched junction nucleotides: 1. CDR3 length: 14 amino acids. Here the CDR3 DNA reads TGTGCCAGCAGCTTTAGCGGGGGTCAAGAGACCCAGTACTTC. Its protein is CASSFSGGQETQYF.

The rearrangement uses TRBV10-3 and TRBJ1-3, with 8 bases aligning to TRBD1. The CDR3 length is 12 residues. The junction had 3 bases not matched to a gene; V was cut back by 6 bases and J by 8 bases. CDR1 is ENHRY, CDR2 SYGVKD, per germline. The CDR3 nucleotides are TGTGCCATCAGCCCAGGGGGCTACACCATATATTTT. Translating gives CAISPGGYTIYF.

V gene TRBV7-8 combines with J gene TRBJ2-7; D is perhaps TRBD1 (6 bases). V lost 5 bases and J lost 0, with 20 bases in between. Germline V gene data show CDR1 as SGHVS and CDR2 as FQNEAQ. The length of the CDR3 is 17 residues. CDR3 protein: CASSKEPRQASSYEQYF. DNA of the CDR3: TGTGCCAGCAGCAAGGAACCCCGACAGGCTAGCTCCTACGAGCAGTACTTC. Full variable domain (missing parts from reference TRBV7-8 and TRBJ2-7): GAGVSQSPRYKVAKRGQDVALRCDPISGHVSLFWYQQALGQGPEFLTYFQNEAQLDKSGLPSDRFFAERPEGSVSTLKIQRTQQEDSAVYLCASSKEPRQASSYEQYFGPGTRLTVT.

A few counts support this clone. V gene TRBV7-3 combines with J gene TRBJ2-7; unclear D gene. Germline V gene sequence: CDR1 SGHTA, CDR2 FQGTGA. The CDR3 is 11 amino acids. V shed 5 bases and J shed 7 bases, with 9 bases lying between them. The CDR3 protein is CASSLYFEQYF. Here the CDR3 DNA reads TGTGCCAGCAGCCTGTACTTTGAGCAGTACTTC.